One and the same sample provided the 19 T cell receptor beta chains below, sequenced in a study of OX40 agonist ivuxolimab in advanced cancers. Libraries were prepared by immunoSEQ multiplex PCR; TCRdb keeps only in-frame clonotypes and omits some of them. This table holds under 20,000 clones, 87% found once. This sample comprised CD4+ or CD8+ T cells sorted from blood, obtained in a trial of the OX40 agonist ivuxolimab. These receptors were taken from an adult with an advanced solid tumor such as melanoma, head and neck, liver or kidney cancer.

The genes are TRBV4-1 and TRBJ2-1; the D is unclear. The CDR3 length is 11 residues. V was pared by 1 base and J by 9 bases, with 4 bases between. Germline V gene sequence: CDR1 MGHRA, CDR2 YSYEKL. The CDR3 protein is CASSQVGEQFF. The CDR3 coding sequence is TGCGCCAGCAGCCAAGTGGGTGAGCAGTTCTTC.

V and J are TRBV7-9 and TRBJ2-7; D is unresolved. Germline-derived CDR1 and CDR2 are SEHNR and FQNEAQ (reference sequence). The CDR3 is made up of 12 amino acids. V gave up 5 bases and J gave up 7 bases, with 12 bases separating them. The CDR3 protein is CASSDHSQEQYF. The CDR3 bases are TGTGCCAGCAGCGATCACTCCCAGGAGCAGTACTTC.

A single count supports this clone. The chain couples TRBV7-9 to TRBJ2-5, with TRBD2 matching over 13 bases. The CDR3 loop spans 18 amino acids. Germline-derived CDR1 and CDR2 are SEHNR and FQNEAQ (reference sequence). V shed 2 bases, J shed 1 base, and the junction held 7 bases outside the gene matches. CDR3 in amino acids: CASSLTSGRAYVQETQYF. CDR3 bases: TGTGCCAGCAGCTTAACTAGCGGGAGGGCCTACGTCCAAGAGACCCAGTACTTC.

The rearrangement joins TRBV7-2 to TRBJ2-7, with D possibly being TRBD2 (6 bases). V lost 1 base and J 2 bases, leaving 12 bases between the germline ends. Germline lookup yields CDR1 SGHTA and CDR2 FQGNSA. The CDR3 is 15 residues long. The CDR3 loop is CASSLEGLQTYEQYF. CDR3 in DNA: TGTGCCAGCAGCTTAGAAGGACTACAGACCTACGAGCAGTACTTC.

Relative to its sample, this clone is medium-sized. This sequence joins TRBV4-2 and TRBJ1-5, with D perhaps matching TRBD1 (6 bases). Per the germline V gene, CDR1 is LGHNA and CDR2 is YNFKEQ. This CDR3 has 15 amino acids. V was shortened by 3 bases and J by 11 bases, with 20 bases between the two germline ends. The CDR3 DNA reads TGTGCCAGCAGCCAGAAGGGAGACAGGTCCGAGGCCCAGCATTTT. Encoded protein: CASSQKGDRSEAQHF.

With respect to this clone: An end of the junction does not agree with germline; a read error may underlie this. This chain uses TRBV28 with TRBJ2-7; the D is unclear. This CDR3 has 12 amino acids. CDR1 is MDHEN and CDR2 is SYDVKM in the germline V gene. In nucleotides, the CDR3 is TGTGCCAGCAATTTAGAAGCCTACGAGCAGTACTTC. It codes for CASNLEAYEQYF. Supplemented by reference TRBV28 and TRBJ2-7, the full variable domain reads DVKVTQSSRYLVKRTGEKVFLECVQDMDHENMFWYRQDPGLGLRLIYFSYDVKMKEKGDIPEGYSVSREKKERFSLILESASTNQTSMYLCASNLEAYEQYFGPGTRLTVT.

The CDR3 here is CASSTGEGGRVVNEQFF. The CDR3 DNA follows: TGTGCCAGCAGCACCGGAGAGGGCGGGAGAGTGGTCAATGAGCAGTTCTTC. The chain employs TRBV9 and TRBJ2-1; TRBD2 agrees at 7 bases. Germline V CDR1 and CDR2: SGDLS, YYNGEE. This CDR3 spans 17 amino acids. V dropped 4 bases and J dropped 6; count of bases not matched to a gene: 16.

About this clone: One junction end does not reproduce the germline sequence, and a read error may be involved. The chain carries TRBV7-6 and TRBJ2-5, with TRBD2 identical over 12 bases. The CDR3 runs 14 residues. CDR1 is SGHVS, CDR2 FNYEAQ, per germline. CDR3 in amino acids: CASSLAGGWETQYF. CDR3 bases: TGTGCCAGCAGCCTAGCGGGAGGGTGGGAGACCCAGTACTTC.

The chain is built from TRBV7-2 and TRBJ2-2; D not certain. CDR1 and CDR2 (germline): SGHTA, FQGNSA. V lost 5 bases to trimming and J lost 3 bases, with 7 bases between them. The CDR3 is 13 amino acids. The CDR3 nucleotides are TGTGCCAGCAGCCCTACCCACACCGGGGAGCTGTTTTTT. Amino acids: CASSPTHTGELFF.

The V and J genes are TRBV9 and TRBJ2-1, with TRBD2 identical over 8 bases. This CDR3 has 15 amino acids. J was trimmed by 3 bases and V by 2 bases; bases with no gene match: 4. Germline V CDR1 and CDR2: SGDLS, YYNGEE. The CDR3: CASSVFAGGYNEQFF. CDR3 coding DNA: TGTGCCAGCAGCGTTTTCGCGGGAGGCTACAATGAGCAGTTCTTC.

This clone appeared a few times. The CDR3 nucleotides are TGTGCCAGCAGTTTACAGGGAGGATCGGATGGCTACACCTTC. Translation gives CASSLQGGSDGYTF. The gene calls are TRBV6-1 and TRBJ1-2; perhaps TRBD1 as D (6 bases). In germline, CDR1 is MNHNS, CDR2 SASEGT. V lost 5 bases, J lost 6 bases, and 16 bases lay in between. CDR3 length: 14 amino acids.

The gene calls are TRBV10-1 and TRBJ2-7, with 8 bases fitting TRBD1. Looked up from germline, CDR1 is WNHNN and CDR2 is SYGVQD (reference sequence). Germline trimming cut 3 bases from V and 7 bases from J; bases unmatched to any gene: 5. This CDR3 spans 13 amino acids. Here the CDR3 reads CASSDRGLGEQYF. In nucleotides, the CDR3 is TGCGCCAGCAGTGACAGGGGGCTGGGGGAGCAGTACTTC.

The rearrangement links TRBV5-1 to TRBJ2-5; 13 bases line up with TRBD2. Per germline, CDR1 SGHRS and CDR2 YFSETQ. CDR3 size: 15 residues. The junction had 5 bases not matched to a gene; V was cut back by 4 bases and J by 5 bases. The CDR3 nucleotides read TGCGCCAGCAGCGGGACTAGCGGGATCCGGGAGACCCAGTACTTC. It codes for CASSGTSGIRETQYF.

This clone has only one observation. Other DNA sequences within the sample encode an identical CDR3. V gene TRBV28 combines with J gene TRBJ2-3, with D tentatively TRBD1 or TRBD2 (5 bases each). The germline V gene encodes CDR1 MDHEN and CDR2 SYDVKM. The CDR3 is 14 residues long. Trimming stripped 3 bases from V and 6 bases from J, with 13 bases between. The chain's CDR3 is CASSFSGPGDTQYF. The DNA for the CDR3 is TGTGCCAGCAGTTTCTCGGGGCCCGGGGATACGCAGTATTTT.

The rearrangement joins TRBV4-1 to TRBJ2-1; D gene unclear. V lost 2 bases and J lost 6, with 2 bases in between. The CDR3 loop spans 11 amino acids. The germline V gene encodes CDR1 MGHRA and CDR2 YSYEKL. In DNA, the CDR3 is TGCGCCAGCAGCCAATCCAATGAGCAGTTCTTC. Translating gives CASSQSNEQFF.

The chain couples TRBV9 to TRBJ2-1, with D possibly matching TRBD2 (6 bases). CDR1 is SGDLS, CDR2 YYNGEE, per germline. CDR3 length equals 14 residues. The V gene lost 0 bases and the J gene lost 6 bases, with 10 bases spanning the gap. The DNA of the CDR3 is TGTGCCAGCAGCGTAGGAAGCGGGCCCAATGAGCAGTTCTTC. This gives the protein CASSVGSGPNEQFF.

The V and J genes are TRBV6-5 and TRBJ2-1; weak D call: TRBD2 (5 bases). CDR3 size: 15 residues. V was pared by 6 bases and J by 4 bases, with 16 bases between. Looked up from germline, CDR1 is MNHEY and CDR2 is SVGAGI. The DNA of the CDR3 is TGTGCCAGCAGCCCCTCCAGCGGACCTTACAATGAGCAGTTCTTC. Its translation is CASSPSSGPYNEQFF.

V and J are TRBV5-1 and TRBJ2-7; D tentatively reads TRBD1 or TRBD2 (5 bases each). Looked up from germline, CDR1 is SGHRS and CDR2 is YFSETQ. This CDR3 spans 15 amino acids. The V end was cut by 1 base, the J end by 4 bases, with 15 bases between. The CDR3 is CASSLSRDHKYEQYF. The CDR3 bases are TGCGCCAGCAGCTTGAGCCGGGACCACAAATACGAGCAGTACTTC. Looking up the rest from reference TRBV5-1 and TRBJ2-7 gives the full variable domain: KAGVTQTPRYLIKTRGQQVTLSCSPISGHRSVSWYQQTPGQGLQFLFEYFSETQRNKGNFPGRFSGRQFSNSRSEMNVSTLELGDSALYLCASSLSRDHKYEQYFGPGTRLTVT.

Worth noting for this clone: A junction boundary mismatches the germline segment, possibly from a read error. This sequence joins TRBV7-9 and TRBJ2-4; a weak D match, TRBD1 (5 bases). The germline gives CDR1 SEHNR, CDR2 FQNEAQ (reference sequence). This CDR3 is 11 amino acids long. This chain's CDR3 is CASSFQQEHDF. In DNA form, the CDR3 reads TGTGCCAGCAGCTTTCAACAGGAACACGACTTC.